The 11 T cell receptor beta chains in this list originate from one sample, sequenced in a study of technical replicates of blood from several donors. Produced via immunoSEQ multiplex PCR; TCRdb's table is partial and in-frame only. The data hold under 35,000 clones, with roughly nine tenths observed a single time. The material sequenced was PBMCs. The source of these receptors is a human donor in good health. Some clones in this sample may be carry-over from other donors' samples.

CDR3 nucleotides: TGTGCCAGCAGTTACAGACAGGGGGCCTACGAGCAGTACTTC. It yields the protein CASSYRQGAYEQYF. This chain connects TRBV6-5 to TRBJ2-7, with 9 bases identical to TRBD1. CDR1 and CDR2 from the germline V gene are MNHEY and SVGAGI. The CDR3 runs 14 residues. Trimming cost V 2 bases and J 2 bases; bases outside gene matches: 1.

The genes are TRBV9 and TRBJ2-1, with D unresolved. The V gene's germline CDR1 is SGDLS and CDR2 YYNGEE. Trimming shortened V by 0 bases and J by 8 bases, and 12 bases separated the two germline ends. The CDR3 runs to 14 residues. CDR3: CASSVAPGLDEQFF. In DNA, the CDR3 is TGTGCCAGCAGCGTAGCCCCGGGTCTGGATGAGCAGTTCTTC.

This clone was picked up one time. V is TRBV10-1 and J is TRBJ2-1; 7 bases fit TRBD2. J was trimmed by 6 bases and V by 9 bases; bases with no gene match: 11. The CDR3 has 14 amino acids. From germline, CDR1 is WNHNN and CDR2 SYGVQD (reference sequence). The CDR3 loop is CARGVGGSSNEQFF. CDR3 DNA sequence: TGCGCCAGGGGGGTGGGCGGGAGTTCCAATGAGCAGTTCTTC.

This chain joins TRBV7-9 and TRBJ2-1; possibly TRBD2 for D (6 bases). Germline lookup yields CDR1 SEHNR and CDR2 FQNEAQ (reference sequence). The CDR3 is made up of 14 amino acids. Trimming took 3 bases from V and 7 from J, leaving 13 bases between them. In nucleotides, the CDR3 is TGTGCCAGCAGCTTTGAGGCGGGGCCTAATGAGCAGTTCTTC. This sequence encodes CASSFEAGPNEQFF.

This sequence joins TRBV10-3 and TRBJ1-2; D is undetermined. V lost 4 bases and J 5 bases, leaving 14 bases between the germline ends. The CDR3 is 14 residues long. Germline CDR1 ENHRY, CDR2 SYGVKD. The CDR3 DNA reads TGTGCCATCAGTGCGCGGCAGCCTGATTATGGCTACACCTTC. Amino acid sequence: CAISARQPDYGYTF.

The chain links TRBV20-1 to TRBJ1-1; the D gene is possibly TRBD1 (6 bases). Per the germline V gene, CDR1 is DFQATT and CDR2 is SNEGSKA (reference sequence). This CDR3 contains 11 residues. The CDR3 sequence is CSARGSTEAFF. CDR3 sequence (DNA): TGCAGCGCCAGGGGTTCCACTGAAGCTTTCTTT.

The V call is TRBV10-3, the J call TRBJ2-7; possibly TRBD1 for D (5 bases). Per the germline V gene, CDR1 is ENHRY and CDR2 is SYGVKD. The CDR3 loop spans 15 amino acids. V lost 2 bases, J lost 2 bases, and 13 bases lay in between. CDR3: CAISEGQGWTYEQYF. The CDR3, as DNA: TGTGCCATCAGTGAGGGTCAGGGTTGGACCTACGAGCAGTACTTC.

This chain links TRBV29-1 with TRBJ1-1, with D maybe TRBD1 (6 bases). Between the trimmed V and J ends, which lost 2 bases and 4 bases, there was a span of 17 bases. Germline lookup yields CDR1 SQVTM and CDR2 ANQGSEA. The CDR3 consists of 15 residues. CDR3 residues: CSVENPTGMGTEAFF. In nucleotides, the CDR3 is TGCAGCGTTGAAAACCCGACAGGTATGGGCACTGAAGCTTTCTTT. Supplemented by reference TRBV29-1 and TRBJ1-1, the full variable domain reads SAVISQKPSRDICQRGTSLTIQCQVDSQVTMMFWYRQQPGQSLTLIATANQGSEATYESGFVIDKFPISRPNLTFSTLTVSNMSPEDSSIYLCSVENPTGMGTEAFFGQGTRLTVV.

The V call is TRBV6-5, the J call TRBJ2-1; tentative D call: TRBD2 (6 bases). Germline values: CDR1 MNHEY, CDR2 SVGAGI. V was cut by 6 bases and J by 9 bases, with 21 bases left in between. This CDR3 contains 15 residues. The CDR3 region is CASRPRPGTGSEQFF. CDR3 DNA: TGTGCCAGCAGACCCCGTCCCGGGACCGGGAGTGAGCAGTTCTTC.

The V gene is TRBV5-4, the J gene TRBJ1-1; D call uncertain. V was shortened by 0 bases and J by 6 bases, with 12 bases between the two germline ends. Germline V lookup: CDR1 SGHNT, CDR2 YYREEE (reference sequence). The CDR3 has 14 amino acids. For the CDR3, the DNA is TGTGCCAGCAGCTTGGCCGGAGGAGGCCCTGAAGCTTTCTTT. Its translation: CASSLAGGGPEAFF.

The rearrangement links TRBV6-5 to TRBJ2-7; a possible D gene is TRBD2 (6 bases). This CDR3 comprises 11 residues. V lost 8 bases to trimming and J lost 3 bases, with 8 bases between them. Per the germline V gene, CDR1 is MNHEY and CDR2 is SVGAGI. In DNA form, the CDR3 reads TGTGCCAGCTCCGGGAGCTACGAGCAGTACTTC. It is translated as CASSGSYEQYF.